This entry describes one T cell receptor (beta chain). These data originate in a study of shared clonotypes between healthy human individuals. TCRdb's table, derived via immunoSEQ multiplex PCR, lists solely in-frame clones and lacks some. The sample has about 2.3 million clones, 80% to 95% seen once. The V gene's germline CDR1 is KGHSH and CDR2 LQKENI. Between the trimmed V and J ends, which lost 3 bases and 7 bases, there was a span of 13 bases. This CDR3 region has 14 residues. The material sequenced was naive CD4+ T cells from PBMCs. The subset was: CD45RA+ positively selected. This clonotype was sampled from a man aged 18 to 35 in good health. Some clones in this sample may be carry-over from other donors' samples. J is TRBJ1-5 and V is TRBV18; tentatively, D is TRBD1 (5 bases). CDR3 protein: CASSPMGDVQPQHF. CDR3 DNA sequence: TGTGCCAGCTCACCTATGGGGGACGTCCAGCCCCAGCATTTT. The full variable domain, in which reference TRBV18 and TRBJ1-5 provide the parts outside the CDR3, is NAGVMQNPRHLVRRRGQEARLRCSPMKGHSHVYWYRQLPEEGLKFMVYLQKENIIDESGMPKERFSAEFPKEGPSILRIQQVVRGDSAAYFCASSPMGDVQPQHFGDGTRLSIL.